Given below is one T cell receptor (beta chain) in context. Here immunoSEQ multiplex PCR was the method, and the copy in TCRdb shows in-frame clones only, minus some. The table lists about 190,000 clones, roughly 85% of them singletons, with around a fifth in the top ten. This entry belongs to a study of blood T cell repertoires in COVID-19. This TCR was sampled from a man between 60 and 70 years old with active or convalescent COVID-19. The source material was peripheral blood.

The DNA for the CDR3 is TGTGCCAGTAAGAATCAGGCGGGAAATCAGCCCCAGCATTTT. Residues: CASKNQAGNQPQHF. The chain links TRBV19 to TRBJ1-5; D is ambiguous. This CDR3 comprises 14 residues. CDR1 is LNHDA, CDR2 SQIVND, per germline (reference sequence). V was shortened by 7 bases and J by 4 bases, with 14 bases between the two germline ends.